This T cell receptor (beta chain) was captured by sequencing in a study of T cell repertoires in cytomegalovirus infection. In TCRdb, the reads were re-called with MiXCR into one record per CDR3 protein. The profile shows some 320,000 distinct CDR3 sequences, almost 30% of them singletons. For this clonotype: No antigen is known for it.

The sample consisted of cultured PBMCs, taken from culture after CMV antigen stimulation. The clonotype was recovered from a human donor in good health (CMV status not recorded). Some clones in this sample may be carry-over from other donors' samples.

In nucleotides, the CDR3 is TGTGCCATCAGTGAGTTTGACCCGGGCACCGGGGAGCTGTTTTTT. It yields the protein CAISEFDPGTGELFF. The chain carries TRBV10-3 and TRBJ2-2; the D is unclear. The CDR3 totals 15 residues. From germline, CDR1 is ENHRY and CDR2 SYGVKD. The V gene lost 1 base and the J gene lost 4 bases, with 10 bases spanning the gap.